Each of the 7 T cell receptor beta chains below was sequenced from the same sample in a study of T cells in Graves' hyperthyroidism and ophthalmopathy (dated by TCRdb to the late 2010s). The method was multiplex PCR. Instrument used: Illumina HiSeq 2000. The TCR beta CDR3 regions were amplified from RNA transcripts. For the first round of RT-PCR on the TCR CDR3, the HTBI primer set was used together with the Qiagen OneStep RT-PCR kit. TCRdb reworked the public reads: Q25 trimming with fastp, MiXCR clone assembly, productive beta chains retained. Records with the same CDR3 protein are collapsed into one entry carrying the most frequent genes and DNA. For this sample there are 300,000 to 400,000 distinct CDR3 sequences; 21% appear just once. The ten largest account for 50% to 65% of the sample. Material: blood. The receptor set was obtained from a woman between 50 and 59 years old with Graves' hyperthyroidism.

The V call is TRBV19, the J call TRBJ2-4; D unresolved. Per the germline V gene, CDR1 is LNHDA and CDR2 is SQIVND (reference sequence). Trimming stripped 8 bases from V and 0 bases from J, with 14 bases between. The CDR3 is 15 amino acids. Here the CDR3 DNA reads TGTGCCAGTTCACCCGGTCTGCCAGCCAAAAACATTCAGTACTTC. It codes for CASSPGLPAKNIQYF.

This clonotype was found many times. The rearrangement links TRBV7-9 to TRBJ1-2; maybe TRBD1 (6 bases). Trimming took off 5 bases at V and 4 bases at J, with 20 bases between the two ends. Germline V lookup: CDR1 SEHNR, CDR2 FQNEAQ (reference sequence). The CDR3 is made up of 16 amino acids. In DNA form, the CDR3 reads TGTGCCAGCAGCATCGCATCGGGACAAGACCTCTATGGCTACACCTTC. Its protein product is CASSIASGQDLYGYTF.

As to this clonotype: A much larger clone differs from this one at a single base, so this may be a read error. The CDR3 nucleotides are TGTGCCAGCAGCAAGGACAGGGACTACGAGCAGTACTTC. It codes for CASSKDRDYEQYF. The genes are TRBV7-6 and TRBJ2-7; 8 bases match TRBD1. Germline V gene sequence: CDR1 SGHVS, CDR2 FNYEAQ. V trimming: 5 bases; J trimming: 3 bases; junction bases outside the gene matches: 3. This CDR3 has 13 residues. The whole variable domain, remainder taken from reference TRBV7-6 and TRBJ2-7, is GAGVSQSPRYKVTKRGQDVALRCDPISGHVSLYWYRQALGQGPEFLTYFNYEAQQDKSGLPNDRFSAERPEGSISTLTIQRTEQRDSAMYRCASSKDRDYEQYFGPGTRLTVT.

This clonotype was counted ten times or more. The V gene is TRBV9, the J gene TRBJ2-5, with TRBD1 matching over 7 bases. Germline V lookup: CDR1 SGDLS, CDR2 YYNGEE. This CDR3 has 15 amino acids. V shed 4 bases, J shed 6 bases, and the junction held 12 bases outside the gene matches. This CDR3 is CASSRTTGSMKTQYF. CDR3 DNA sequence: TGTGCCAGCAGCCGCACGACAGGGAGCATGAAGACCCAGTACTTC.

This clonotype has ten or more counts. The chain joins TRBV6-1 to TRBJ2-7; the match to TRBD1 covers 12 bases. CDR1 and CDR2 from the germline V gene are MNHNS and SASEGT. The CDR3 is made up of 16 amino acids. After removal of 3 bases from V and 2 bases from J, the junction contained 5 bases not matched to a gene. CDR3 nucleotides: TGTGCCAGCAGTGATTGGGACAGGGGGCTTACCTACGAGCAGTACTTC. This translates into CASSDWDRGLTYEQYF.

This clonotype was observed many times. The chain uses TRBV5-4 and TRBJ2-1, with D possibly matching TRBD2 (6 bases). The length of the CDR3 is 16 residues. The V gene lost 4 bases and the J gene lost 0 bases, with 14 bases spanning the gap. The germline V gene has CDR1 SGHNT and CDR2 YYREEE (reference sequence). CDR3 coding DNA: TGTGCCAGCAGCACGGGGCGGGGTAGCTCCTACAATGAGCAGTTCTTC. Its protein is CASSTGRGSSYNEQFF.

In its sample, this clonotype was seen many times. This chain uses TRBV18 with TRBJ1-5; 11 nucleotides line up with TRBD1. Germline CDR1 reads KGHSH; CDR2 reads LQKENI. Trimming at V came to 2 bases and at J to 7 bases, leaving 4 bases not matched to a gene. The CDR3 covers 15 residues. CDR3: CASSPRDRGKQPQHF. CDR3 DNA: TGTGCCAGCTCACCAAGGGACAGGGGGAAGCAGCCCCAGCATTTT.